This entry describes one T cell receptor (beta chain). Its antigen is as yet unknown. A single base separates this from a much larger clone, so it may be a read error. A second PCR of 7 to 11 cycles used a sample-barcoded 5' primer and a J-beta primer mix. TCRdb redid the calling of the 5' RACE reads with MiXCR, one entry per CDR3 protein. The repertoire holds around 1.5 million distinct CDR3 sequences, with around 36% as singletons. These data originate in a study of blood T cells in healthy people across ages. Study-level findings and limits: Relative to aged donors, long-lived donors carried more naive CD4+ cells and displayed higher diversity. Estimates of total diversity, which came from one million sequenced T cells, were considered to be underestimates.

What was sequenced was blood. This clonotype was sampled from a woman aged 25 to 39 in good health.

DNA of the CDR3: TGCAGCGTTCGGAGGGGATCTGTCTACGAGCAGTACTTC. Protein sequence: CSVRRGSVYEQYF. The gene calls are TRBV29-1 and TRBJ2-7; D may be TRBD2 (6 bases). The CDR3 is made up of 13 amino acids. V was shortened by 5 bases and J by 3 bases, with 14 bases between the two germline ends. Germline values: CDR1 SQVTM, CDR2 ANQGSEA.